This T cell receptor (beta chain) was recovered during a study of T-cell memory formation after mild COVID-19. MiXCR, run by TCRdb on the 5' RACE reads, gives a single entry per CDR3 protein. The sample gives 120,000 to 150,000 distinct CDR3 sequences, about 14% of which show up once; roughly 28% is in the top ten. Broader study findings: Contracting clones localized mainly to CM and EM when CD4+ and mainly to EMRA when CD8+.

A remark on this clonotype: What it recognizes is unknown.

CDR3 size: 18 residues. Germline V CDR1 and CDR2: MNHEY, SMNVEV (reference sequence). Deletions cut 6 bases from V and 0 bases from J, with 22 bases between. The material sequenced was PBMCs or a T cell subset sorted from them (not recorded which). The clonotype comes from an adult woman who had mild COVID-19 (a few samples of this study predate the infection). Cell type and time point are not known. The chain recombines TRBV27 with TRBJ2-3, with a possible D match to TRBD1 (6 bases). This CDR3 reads CASRFGTYLYSSTDTQYF. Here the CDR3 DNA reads TGTGCCAGCAGGTTCGGGACATACTTATATTCTAGCACAGATACGCAGTATTTT.